The 24 T cell receptor beta chains below all came from one sample that was sequenced in a study of blood T cell repertoires in COVID-19. Only in-frame clones appear in the TCRdb table, and some are missing; sequencing was by immunoSEQ multiplex PCR. The sample records under 100,000 clones, approximately 86% being singletons. The sequencing sample was made of peripheral blood. The receptors were sampled from a woman over 75 with COVID-19, enrolled during active disease.

This chain connects TRBV5-1 to TRBJ2-5, with 14 nucleotides matching TRBD2. With V trimmed by 4 bases and J by 0 bases, 5 bases remained unmatched. Germline V CDR1 and CDR2: SGHRS, YFSETQ. The CDR3 sequence is 17 residues long. CDR3 sequence reads: CASSLGTSGRNQETQYF. Here the CDR3 DNA reads TGCGCCAGCAGCCTCGGGACTAGCGGGAGAAACCAAGAGACCCAGTACTTC.

V gene TRBV30 combines with J gene TRBJ2-5, with a weak D call TRBD1 (6 bases). Trimming shortened V by 3 bases and J by 3 bases, and 14 bases separated the two germline ends. Per germline, CDR1 GTSNPN and CDR2 SVGIG (reference sequence). This CDR3 spans 14 amino acids. CDR3 sequence reads: CAWRTSGAKETQYF. The DNA for the CDR3 is TGTGCCTGGAGAACCTCAGGGGCGAAAGAGACCCAGTACTTC.

This clone occurred once. The chain is built from TRBV28 and TRBJ1-2; the D is unclear. Per the germline V gene, CDR1 is MDHEN and CDR2 is SYDVKM. The CDR3 spans 14 residues. V lost 8 bases, J lost 4 bases, and 17 bases lay in between. The CDR3 spells CASSQHPRVYGYTF. In DNA form, the CDR3 reads TGTGCCAGCTCTCAACACCCACGGGTCTATGGCTACACCTTC.

This clone was picked up a small number of times. J is TRBJ1-5 and V is TRBV5-8; unclear D gene. V dropped 0 bases and J dropped 7 bases, with 14 bases sitting between them. This CDR3 is 15 amino acids long. In germline, CDR1 is SGHTS, CDR2 YDEGEE. Written as DNA, the CDR3 is TGTGCCAGCAGCTTGGCCGGGCGAAGAGGGCAGCCCCAGCATTTT. Translation gives CASSLAGRRGQPQHF.

The CDR3 DNA reads as TGTGCCAGCAGTTACAGGGGAATCACAGATACGCAGTATTTT. Its protein product is CASSYRGITDTQYF. The rearrangement joins TRBV6-5 to TRBJ2-3; tentatively, D is TRBD1 (5 bases). This CDR3 is 14 amino acids long. Per the germline V gene, CDR1 is MNHEY and CDR2 is SVGAGI. Trimming removed 2 bases at V and 2 bases at J, with 8 bases between.

V and J are TRBV19 and TRBJ1-5; 10 bases are shared with TRBD1. Trimming cost V 3 bases and J 0 bases; bases outside gene matches: 8. The CDR3 length is 18 residues. CDR1 and CDR2 (germline): LNHDA, SQIVND (reference sequence). The CDR3 DNA sequence: TGTGCCAGTAGTATCCTGAGGGACAGGGGATTTAGCAATCAGCCCCAGCATTTT. Protein product: CASSILRDRGFSNQPQHF.

The chain's CDR3 is CAWSVLAGGHEQYF. The CDR3 DNA reads TGTGCCTGGAGTGTACTAGCGGGAGGGCACGAGCAGTACTTC. The chain recombines TRBV30 with TRBJ2-7; 13 bases line up with TRBD2. The CDR3 covers 14 residues. With 0 bases clipped from V and 5 bases from J, the junction kept 1 base outside the gene matches. Germline V CDR1 and CDR2: GTSNPN, SVGIG (reference sequence).

The J gene is TRBJ1-1, the V gene TRBV30; 7 bases are a match to TRBD1. The CDR3 contains 14 residues. CDR1 is GTSNPN, CDR2 SVGIG, per germline (reference sequence). With 5 bases clipped from V and 2 bases from J, the junction kept 8 bases outside the gene matches. The CDR3 DNA is TGTGCCTGGCGGAGAGGACAGGATAACACTGAAGCTTTCTTT. Translated: CAWRRGQDNTEAFF.

This chain joins TRBV5-8 and TRBJ2-1; 12 bases are a match to TRBD2. The CDR3 is 16 amino acids. V trimming: 5 bases; J trimming: 4 bases; junction bases outside the gene matches: 7. CDR1 is SGHTS and CDR2 is YDEGEE in the germline V gene. CDR3 bases: TGTGCCAGCAGTTCCGGACTAGCGGGAATATACAATGAGCAGTTCTTC. This translates into CASSSGLAGIYNEQFF.

The CDR3 region has the DNA TGTGCCACCAGCAGCCGACTAGCGGACTCCAGGGATACGCAGTATTTT. Translation gives CATSSRLADSRDTQYF. The V and J genes are TRBV15 and TRBJ2-3, with 9 nucleotides matching TRBD2. Germline-derived CDR1 and CDR2 are LNHNV and YYDKDF (reference sequence). Unmatched junction bases numbered 10, after V lost 3 bases and J lost 6 bases. CDR3 length: 16 amino acids.

V usage is TRBV4-1 and J usage is TRBJ2-2; possible D gene TRBD1, 6 bases. The ends were cut back, 5 bases at V and 5 bases at J, with 12 bases in the middle. Germline V lookup: CDR1 MGHRA, CDR2 YSYEKL. The CDR3 length is 14 residues. The CDR3 nucleotides read TGCGCCAGCAGCTTGGGACATGGGACCGGGGAGCTGTTTTTT. Its translation is CASSLGHGTGELFF.

This chain connects TRBV5-1 to TRBJ1-1; 9 bases are shared with TRBD1. This CDR3 is 16 amino acids long. Germline V lookup: CDR1 SGHRS, CDR2 YFSETQ. The ends lost 1 base at V and 5 bases at J; junction bases unmatched: 9. CDR3 nucleotide sequence: TGCGCCAGCAGCTTGCCTACAGGGGGCTTGGGTACTGAAGCTTTCTTT. Protein sequence: CASSLPTGGLGTEAFF.

This chain connects TRBV5-1 to TRBJ2-1, with 8 nucleotides matching TRBD1. The CDR3 runs to 16 residues. V trimming: 3 bases; J trimming: 4 bases; junction bases outside the gene matches: 9. The V gene's germline CDR1 is SGHRS and CDR2 YFSETQ. The CDR3 loop is CASSWIRTGTYNEQFF. The CDR3 coding sequence is TGCGCCAGCAGCTGGATCCGGACAGGGACATACAATGAGCAGTTCTTC.

The chain has TRBV11-2 and TRBJ2-5; weak D call: TRBD2 (5 bases). V was shortened by 4 bases and J by 1 base, with 13 bases between the two germline ends. This CDR3 is built from 15 residues. The germline V gene encodes CDR1 SGHAT and CDR2 FQNNGV. CDR3 sequence: CASSWGSGLQETQYF. DNA of the CDR3: TGTGCCAGCAGCTGGGGAAGCGGACTCCAAGAGACCCAGTACTTC.

This sequence joins TRBV28 and TRBJ2-5; 7 nucleotides match TRBD2. The trim removed 11 bases at V and 1 base at J, leaving 7 bases unmatched. This CDR3 has 13 residues. Germline CDR1 MDHEN, CDR2 SYDVKM. The CDR3 loop reads CAGAWGGQETQYF. The CDR3 DNA reads TGTGCCGGGGCATGGGGGGGCCAAGAGACCCAGTACTTC.

This rearrangement joins TRBV18 to TRBJ2-1; tentatively, D is TRBD2 (5 bases). Trimming took 5 bases from V and 0 from J, leaving 11 bases between them. The CDR3 runs 15 residues. CDR1 is KGHSH, CDR2 LQKENI, per germline. The CDR3 loop is CASSVISGSYNEQFF. The CDR3, as DNA: TGTGCCAGCTCAGTTATAAGCGGCTCCTACAATGAGCAGTTCTTC.

The chain is built from TRBV28 and TRBJ2-1; TRBD2 matches at 11 bases. The CDR3 runs to 17 residues. V lost 3 bases to trimming and J lost 8 bases; unmatched junction nucleotides: 12. Germline-derived CDR1 and CDR2 are MDHEN and SYDVKM. The DNA of the CDR3 is TGTGCCAGCAGTTTTGTAGCGGGGGGGCCTGGTGTGCATGAGCAGTTCTTC. Amino acids: CASSFVAGGPGVHEQFF.

This clone occurred once. This sequence joins TRBV10-3 and TRBJ2-7; 7 bases match TRBD1. The CDR3 length is 14 residues. Germline CDR1 and CDR2: ENHRY and SYGVKD. V was clipped by 0 bases and J by 3 bases; unmatched bases: 2. The CDR3 is CAISESHRGYEQYF. CDR3 nucleotide sequence: TGTGCCATCAGTGAGTCCCACAGGGGCTACGAGCAGTACTTC.

The V gene is TRBV4-2, the J gene TRBJ1-4; 10 bases agree with TRBD1. The CDR3 extends over 14 amino acids. With V trimmed by 7 bases and J by 7 bases, 6 bases remained unmatched. CDR1 is LGHNA, CDR2 YNFKEQ, per germline. CDR3 protein: CASTQGQGPEKLFF. In DNA form, the CDR3 reads TGTGCCAGCACCCAGGGACAGGGGCCTGAAAAACTGTTTTTT.

A remark on this clone: Other nucleotide sequences in the sample specify the same CDR3. V and J are TRBV20-1 and TRBJ2-5; 7 bases agree with TRBD2. The V and J ends lost 3 bases and 5 bases, in that order; junction bases with no gene match: 3. The CDR3 is 12 residues long. Germline-derived CDR1 and CDR2 are DFQATT and SNEGSKA (reference sequence). The CDR3 DNA reads TGCAGTGCTAGTCTCGGGGGGGAGACCCAGTACTTC. Its protein is CSASLGGETQYF.

V usage is TRBV25-1 and J usage is TRBJ2-1; perhaps TRBD1 as D (5 bases). The CDR3 is 14 residues long. Germline CDR1 and CDR2: MGHDK and SYGVNS. V lost 0 bases, J lost 10 bases, and 13 bases lay in between. CDR3 sequence (DNA): TGTGCCAGCAGTGAATATTGGCAGGGCGACGAGCAGTTCTTC. Translating it yields CASSEYWQGDEQFF.

This clone occurred a few times. The genes are TRBV24-1 and TRBJ1-2; no clear D gene. Trimming took off 3 bases at V and 0 bases at J, with 22 bases between the two ends. The length of the CDR3 is 19 residues. Looked up from germline, CDR1 is KGHDR and CDR2 is SFDVKD. CDR3 in DNA: TGTGCCACCAGTGATAAAAATATATTAAACGCGCCAACTAACTATGGCTACACCTTC. Translation gives CATSDKNILNAPTNYGYTF.

As for this clone: A junction end diverges from the germline sequence, so it may reflect a read error. The V call is TRBV11-3, the J call TRBJ2-7, with 10 bases aligning to TRBD2. The CDR3 runs 17 residues. Germline lookup yields CDR1 SGHNT and CDR2 YENEEA. This CDR3 reads CVSSLGGRTSGYTEQYF. CDR3 coding DNA: TGTGTCAGCAGCTTAGGTGGGCGGACTAGCGGCTATACGGAGCAGTACTTC.

This clone was recorded only once. This rearrangement joins TRBV4-1 to TRBJ1-1; the D is unclear. Trimming stripped 1 base from V and 1 base from J, with 10 bases between. The germline V gene encodes CDR1 MGHRA and CDR2 YSYEKL. The CDR3 totals 15 residues. The CDR3 DNA is TGCGCCAGCAGCCAAGTCTTATACACGAACACTGAAGCTTTCTTT. Translated, it gives CASSQVLYTNTEAFF.